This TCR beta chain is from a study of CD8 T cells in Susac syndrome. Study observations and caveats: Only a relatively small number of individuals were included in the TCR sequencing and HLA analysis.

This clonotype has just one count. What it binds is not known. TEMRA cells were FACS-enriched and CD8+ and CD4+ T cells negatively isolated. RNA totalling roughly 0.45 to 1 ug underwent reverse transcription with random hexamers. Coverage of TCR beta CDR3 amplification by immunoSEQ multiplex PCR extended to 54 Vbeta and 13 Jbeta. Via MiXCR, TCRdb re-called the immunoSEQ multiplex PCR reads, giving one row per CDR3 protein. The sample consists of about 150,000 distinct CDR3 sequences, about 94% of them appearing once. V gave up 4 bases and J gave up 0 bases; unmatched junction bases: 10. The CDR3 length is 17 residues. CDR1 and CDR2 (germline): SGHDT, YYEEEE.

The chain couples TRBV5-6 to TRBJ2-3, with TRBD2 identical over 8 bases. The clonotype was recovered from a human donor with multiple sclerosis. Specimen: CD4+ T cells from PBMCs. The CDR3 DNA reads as TGTGCCAGCAGCCCGGCCCAGCGGGGGCTAAGCACAGATACGCAGTATTTT. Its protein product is CASSPAQRGLSTDTQYF.